This T cell receptor (beta chain) is drawn from a study of CD8 T cells in ankylosing spondylitis. MiXCR was run by TCRdb on the 5' RACE reads, yielding one entry per CDR3 protein. This sample yields 130,000 or so distinct CDR3 sequences, of which 6.5% to 9% are seen a single time; 9.5% to 15% belongs to the top ten. Study-level findings and limits: Relatively rare in peripheral blood, disease-linked clones were also CD8+.

Many counts were recorded for this clonotype. Its antigen is undetermined. This CDR3 region has 13 residues. Germline assignment: CDR1 SGHTA and CDR2 FQGTGA. Trimming stripped 4 bases from V and 5 bases from J, with 9 bases between. The sequence was obtained from a male donor with ankylosing spondylitis or in good health (not recorded which). The sequenced material came from blood, either unsorted or a sorted T cell fraction (not recorded which). The chain carries TRBV7-3 and TRBJ2-1; no clear D. This CDR3 reads CASSSDWNNEQFF. CDR3 in DNA: TGTGCCAGCAGCTCCGACTGGAACAATGAGCAGTTCTTC.